This is a list of T cell receptor beta chains from one sample in a study of shared clonotypes between healthy human individuals. This table comes from immunoSEQ multiplex PCR, and its TCRdb copy is limited to in-frame clones, with some not included. This table has 2 million to 3 million clones, 93% appearing once. The material sequenced was naive CD4+ T cells from PBMCs. Receptor source: a man younger than 35 in good health. Some clones in this sample may be carry-over from other donors' samples. CDR3s include the opening cysteine and the closing phenylalanine or tryptophan. Each record gives: J gene, D gene, V gene, clone size, CDR3 DNA, CDR3 protein. D genes are given only for firm matches. The listing skips clone size in some rows; elsewhere it reads once, few, many or a size class.

TRBJ1-1 | . | TRBV18 | . | TGTGCCAGCTCCCTAGGCGGGGGGCAAAGCACTGAAGCTTTCTTT | CASSLGGGQSTEAFF
TRBJ2-1 | . | TRBV5-4 | . | TGTGCCAGCAGCTTGACTAGCTCCAATGAGCAGTTCTTC | CASSLTSSNEQFF
TRBJ2-3 | TRBD2 | TRBV5-4 | . | TGTGCCAGCAGCTTCACACAGACTAGCCTCGTGGATACGCAGTATTTT | CASSFTQTSLVDTQYF
TRBJ2-2 | TRBD1 | TRBV28 | . | TGTGCCAGCAGTACACAGGGGATCGGGGAGCTGTTTTTT | CASSTQGIGELFF
TRBJ2-7 | . | TRBV28 | once | TGTGCCAGCAGTTCGGCCGGCGTGGCCTACGAGCAGTACTTC | CASSSAGVAYEQYF
TRBJ1-3 | . | TRBV30 | . | TGTGCCTGGACCGTCCCTGGAAACACCATATATTTT | CAWTVPGNTIYF
TRBJ2-7 | . | TRBV2 | few | TGTGCCAGCAGTGTAATACCGCGCGAGCAGTACTTC | CASSVIPREQYF
TRBJ2-7 | TRBD2 | TRBV18 | . | TGTGCCAGCTCACCAACGGGACTAGCGAGCGAGCAGTACTTC | CASSPTGLASEQYF
TRBJ2-6 | . | TRBV11-3 | . | TGTGCCAGCAGCCCCGGGTCATCTGGGGCCAACGTCCTGACTTTC | CASSPGSSGANVLTF
TRBJ1-2 | TRBD1 | TRBV28 | . | TGTGCCAGCAGTATTCCGGGACAGGGGGCCATCAACTATGGCTACACCTTC | CASSIPGQGAINYGYTF
TRBJ2-2 | TRBD1 | TRBV28 | once | TGTGCCAGCAGTTTATGGGGACAGGGGAACACCGGGGAGCTGTTTTTT | CASSLWGQGNTGELFF
TRBJ2-7 | TRBD2 | TRBV28 | . | TGTGCCAGCAGTATAGCGGGAGCCTTTTCCTACGAGCAGTACTTC | CASSIAGAFSYEQYF
TRBJ2-3 | . | TRBV5-1 | . | TGCGCCAGCCATTTCCTTAATACGCAGTATTTT | CASHFLNTQYF
TRBJ1-5 | . | TRBV28 | . | TGTGCCAGCAGACAGGGCGCTCAGCCCCAGCATTTT | CASRQGAQPQHF
TRBJ2-7 | . | TRBV6-5 | . | TGTGCCAGCACCCCGGCGGACGGCCTGGTGGGGCAGTACTTC | CASTPADGLVGQYF
TRBJ1-2 | . | TRBV28 | . | TGTGCCAGCAGCCCCGACGGAAACTATGGCTACACCTTC | CASSPDGNYGYTF
TRBJ1-1 | . | TRBV18 | once | TGTGCCAGCTCGCGTGGCGGGGGCACTGAAGCTTTCTTT | CASSRGGGTEAFF
TRBJ2-7 | . | TRBV6-1 | . | TGTGCCAGCAGTGGGGGTGGGAAAGGGTTTTTGTGGGAGCAGTACTTC | CASSGGGKGFLWEQYF
TRBJ2-1 | . | TRBV20-1 | few | TGCAGTGCCCGTGGGAGGAATGAGCAGTTCTTC | CSARGRNEQFF
TRBJ1-3 | . | TRBV19 | . | TGTGCCAGTAGTAGGCAGATCTCTGGAAACACCATATATTTT | CASSRQISGNTIYF
TRBJ2-3 | . | TRBV11-2 | once | TGTGCCAGCAGCTTAGATAACGGAGATACGCAGTATTTT | CASSLDNGDTQYF
TRBJ1-5 | . | TRBV28 | . | TGTGCCAGCAGTTTATCCCTCGGCCGCAGGAACAATCAGCCCCAGCATTTT | CASSLSLGRRNNQPQHF
TRBJ2-6 | . | TRBV5-1 | . | TGCGCCAGCAGCTTAACTGGGGCCAACGTCCTGACTTTC | CASSLTGANVLTF
TRBJ2-5 | TRBD2 | TRBV2 | . | TGTGCCAGCAGAAGGCATAGCGGGGTCCAAGAGACCCAGTACTTC | CASRRHSGVQETQYF
TRBJ2-7 | . | TRBV18 | . | TGTGCCAGCTCATCGGGGGAGCACGAGCAGTACTTC | CASSSGEHEQYF
TRBJ1-1 | . | TRBV2 | few | TGTGCCAGCAGTGTAATGCCGAACACTGAAGCTTTCTTT | CASSVMPNTEAFF
TRBJ2-7 | . | TRBV6-5 | . | TGTGCCAGCACCCCTGTTTGGTCCGAGCACGAGCAGTACTTC | CASTPVWSEHEQYF
TRBJ1-3 | . | TRBV19 | . | TGTGCCAGTAGTATCTTTAGTGGTGGAAACACCATATATTTT | CASSIFSGGNTIYF
TRBJ2-1 | . | TRBV5-1 | . | TGCGCCAGCAGCTTGGCCCCCTGGCAGAGCTCCTACAATGAGCAGTTCTTC | CASSLAPWQSSYNEQFF
TRBJ2-7 | . | TRBV11-2 | . | TGTGCCAGCAGCACGCACCGGGACAACTCCTACGAGCAGTACTTC | CASSTHRDNSYEQYF
TRBJ1-3 | . | TRBV7-2 | once | TGTGCCAGCAGCTCGGACCGACTTGGAAACACCATATATTTT | CASSSDRLGNTIYF
TRBJ1-1 | . | TRBV2 | . | TGTGCCAGCAGTGAAATCGGGGCAGAAGCTTTCTTT | CASSEIGAEAFF